The rows below give T cell receptor beta chains drawn from one sample of a study of T cells in Graves' hyperthyroidism and ophthalmopathy. TCRdb itself ran the multiplex PCR reads through MiXCR, one entry per CDR3 protein. The data show about 580,000 distinct CDR3 sequences, about 43% seen once. The source material was peripheral blood or thyroid tissue (not recorded which). Every receptor here comes from a woman younger than 30 with Graves' hyperthyroidism. Each CDR3 is given with its conserved first and last residue. The size entry is marked missing in some rows and otherwise reads once, few, many or a size class.

TRBV20-1 many 15 CSARPTGTGNEKLFF
TRBV10-3 . 14 CASSPGLRYNEQFF
TRBV20-1 many 15 CSATLAWTGMDEQYF
TRBV7-2 many 15 CASSYATGSNQPQHF
TRBV29-1 many 14 CSVRAGGNEQPQHF
TRBV24-1 . 18 CATSDSPTSGDTDNEQFF
TRBV7-9 many 13 CASSPTEPGELFF
TRBV2 . 16 CASSQATGRLYNEQFF
TRBV20-1 . 13 CSAGGQNTDTQYF
TRBV18 . 17 CASSPVGLAGGEETQYF
TRBV7-9 many 12 CASSYSGTEAFF
TRBV12-3/TRBV12-4 many 15 CASSFLGWGGSEQYF
TRBV6-4 few 14 CATQLQANTGELFF
TRBV25-1 once 15 CASSPSGISYNEQFF
TRBV5-8 few 14 CASSHGQDGNTIYF